The 19 T cell receptor beta chains below were found in one sample sequenced in a study of OX40 agonist ivuxolimab in advanced cancers. Libraries were prepared by immunoSEQ multiplex PCR; TCRdb keeps only in-frame clonotypes and omits some of them. The sample holds tens of thousands of clones, about 87% seen once. Sequences were derived from CD4+ or CD8+ T cells sorted from blood, sampled in a trial of the OX40 agonist ivuxolimab. These receptors all stem from an adult with an advanced solid tumor such as melanoma, head and neck, liver or kidney cancer.

This sequence joins TRBV6-4 and TRBJ1-6, with 10 bases matching TRBD1. From germline, CDR1 is MRHNA and CDR2 SNTAGT. The CDR3 length is 14 residues. Germline trimming cut 6 bases from V and 16 bases from J; bases unmatched to any gene: 12. The CDR3 DNA is TGTGCCAGCAGCCCGGGACAGGGGCCAACTATTCTCCACTTT. This sequence encodes CASSPGQGPTILHF.

The V call is TRBV7-2, the J call TRBJ2-2; D is undetermined. The CDR3 covers 14 residues. V was trimmed by 1 base and J by 4 bases, leaving 7 bases between them. In germline, CDR1 is SGHTA, CDR2 FQGNSA. The CDR3 is CASSLGQFTGELFF. The DNA of the CDR3 is TGTGCCAGCAGCTTAGGGCAGTTCACCGGGGAGCTGTTTTTT. Variable domain in full (rest from reference TRBV7-2 and TRBJ2-2): GAGVSQSPSNKVTEKGKDVELRCDPISGHTALYWYRQSLGQGLEFLIYFQGNSAPDKSGLPSDRFSAERTGGSVSTLTIQRTQQEDSAVYLCASSLGQFTGELFFGEGSRLTVL.

This chain's CDR3 is CASSARQGRNIQYF. In nucleotides, the CDR3 is TGTGCCAGTAGTGCCCGACAGGGGAGAAACATTCAGTACTTC. The chain links TRBV19 to TRBJ2-4, with TRBD1 matching over 8 bases. Germline CDR1 LNHDA, CDR2 SQIVND (reference sequence). V lost 5 bases and J lost 6; bases outside the gene matches: 6. This CDR3 is 14 amino acids long.

The chain is built from TRBV7-2 and TRBJ2-6, with D uncertain. The CDR3 spans 15 residues. Trimming left V 2 bases short and J 4 bases short, with 9 bases between. Germline assignment: CDR1 SGHTA and CDR2 FQGNSA. Here the CDR3 reads CASSLTTPGANVLTF. The CDR3 DNA sequence: TGTGCCAGCAGCTTAACTACACCGGGGGCCAACGTCCTGACTTTC.

The count of this clone is one. J is TRBJ2-2 and V is TRBV19; no reliable D call. In germline, CDR1 is LNHDA, CDR2 SQIVND (reference sequence). V lost 3 bases and J lost 0, with 8 bases in between. The length of the CDR3 is 15 residues. CDR3 nucleotide sequence: TGTGCCAGTAGTATTAGGAACACGAACACCGGGGAGCTGTTTTTT. Translating gives CASSIRNTNTGELFF.

This clone was seen just once. This chain connects TRBV6-6 to TRBJ2-7, with D maybe TRBD2 (6 bases). The CDR3 is made up of 13 amino acids. Trimming pared 5 bases from V and 3 bases from J, leaving 11 bases between. Per the germline V gene, CDR1 is MNHNY and CDR2 is SVGAGI (reference sequence). The CDR3 DNA is TGTGCCAGCAGTCGGGGACTCTTCTACGAGCAGTACTTC. It codes for CASSRGLFYEQYF.

V usage is TRBV5-4 and J usage is TRBJ1-4, with 8 bases matching TRBD1. The trim removed 4 bases at V and 7 bases at J, leaving 6 bases unmatched. The CDR3 contains 14 residues. From germline, CDR1 is SGHNT and CDR2 YYREEE (reference sequence). CDR3 amino acids: CASSQDRGLEKLFF. CDR3 nucleotide sequence: TGTGCCAGCAGCCAAGACAGGGGCCTTGAAAAACTGTTTTTT.

The V gene is TRBV29-1, the J gene TRBJ2-7; no reliable D call. The CDR3 is 13 amino acids. V dropped 1 base and J dropped 0 bases, with 7 bases sitting between them. Germline loops: CDR1 SQVTM, CDR2 ANQGSEA. The CDR3 reads CSVEGRNSYEQYF. DNA for the CDR3: TGCAGCGTTGAAGGACGGAACTCCTACGAGCAGTACTTC.

In this sample, this clone turned up once. This chain joins TRBV2 and TRBJ2-3, with D perhaps matching TRBD1 (5 bases). CDR1 is SNHLY, CDR2 FYNNEI, per germline. The CDR3 consists of 14 residues. DNA of the CDR3: TGTGCAGAAAATTCGGTACAGGCCTCAGATACGCAGTATTTT. Encoded protein: CAENSVQASDTQYF.

This clone was seen a single time. CDR3 in DNA: TGTGCCAGCTCACCGGGAAGCGAGACCCAGTACTTC. It encodes CASSPGSETQYF. The V gene is TRBV18, the J gene TRBJ2-5, with D unclear. Germline V gene data show CDR1 as KGHSH and CDR2 as LQKENI. V shed 3 bases and J shed 5 bases, with 7 bases lying between them. The CDR3 has 12 residues.

This chain links TRBV30 with TRBJ2-3; the D is unclear. V shed 0 bases and J shed 5 bases, with 9 bases lying between them. CDR3 length: 13 amino acids. The germline V gene encodes CDR1 GTSNPN and CDR2 SVGIG (reference sequence). The CDR3 spells CAWSVLIGDTQYF. The CDR3 DNA sequence: TGTGCCTGGAGTGTACTGATAGGAGATACGCAGTATTTT.

V and J are TRBV5-4 and TRBJ2-5; 12 bases are a match to TRBD2. Germline CDR1 reads SGHNT; CDR2 reads YYREEE (reference sequence). With 0 bases clipped from V and 5 bases from J, the junction kept 5 bases outside the gene matches. There are 16 residues in the CDR3. CDR3 coding DNA: TGTGCCAGCAGCTTGGCGGGACTAGCGGGTGCGGAGACCCAGTACTTC. Translating it yields CASSLAGLAGAETQYF.

The V gene is TRBV4-2, the J gene TRBJ2-2, with D possibly being TRBD2 (6 bases). The length of the CDR3 is 15 residues. V dropped 7 bases and J dropped 5 bases, with 17 bases sitting between them. The germline CDR1 and CDR2 sequences are LGHNA and YNFKEQ. In nucleotides, the CDR3 is TGTGCCAGCAAGGTCGACGGGGGTTTAACCGGGGAGCTGTTTTTT. Translating gives CASKVDGGLTGELFF.

The rearrangement joins TRBV5-8 to TRBJ2-1, with 10 bases that match TRBD2. Germline V gene lookup returns CDR1 SGHTS and CDR2 YDEGEE. The CDR3 contains 15 residues. Trimming at V came to 5 bases and at J to 5 bases, leaving 7 bases not matched to a gene. CDR3 in DNA: TGTGCCAGCAGTCCCGGGACTAGCGTTAACAATGAGCAGTTCTTC. It is translated as CASSPGTSVNNEQFF.

J is TRBJ2-4 and V is TRBV7-9; the match to TRBD1 covers 7 bases. The CDR3 contains 16 residues. Germline CDR1 reads SEHNR; CDR2 reads FQNEAQ (reference sequence). J gave up 7 bases and V 5 bases, and 14 bases lay outside the gene matches. CDR3 residues: CASSPAGQGDWNIQYF. The CDR3 DNA reads TGTGCCAGCAGCCCCGCAGGGCAGGGGGATTGGAACATTCAGTACTTC.

On this clone: One end of the junction varies from germline; a read error may be responsible. This chain uses TRBV6-6 with TRBJ2-7; the match to TRBD1 covers 9 bases. The CDR3 contains 13 residues. Looked up from germline, CDR1 is MNHNY and CDR2 is SVGAGI (reference sequence). The CDR3, as DNA: TGTGTCAGCGAGGACAGGGGAACCTACGAGCAGTACTTC. This encodes CVSEDRGTYEQYF.

The chain is built from TRBV5-1 and TRBJ2-1; D is perhaps TRBD1 (6 bases). Trimming stripped 4 bases from V and 6 bases from J, with 11 bases between. This CDR3 is 13 amino acids long. Germline CDR1 and CDR2: SGHRS and YFSETQ. CDR3 nucleotides: TGCGCCAGCAGCCTCCAGGGGATCAATGAGCAGTTCTTC. It translates to CASSLQGINEQFF.

V is TRBV11-2 and J is TRBJ2-3; either TRBD1 or TRBD2 may fit D (5 bases each). V was shortened by 0 bases and J by 4 bases, with 17 bases between the two germline ends. CDR1 SGHAT and CDR2 FQNNGV come from the germline V gene. The CDR3 is made up of 17 amino acids. The CDR3 DNA follows: TGTGCCAGCAGCTTAGATAAAAGGAGAGGGACGGCAGATACGCAGTATTTT. Amino acid sequence: CASSLDKRRGTADTQYF.

The V gene is TRBV14, the J gene TRBJ1-5; D is perhaps TRBD1 (6 bases). CDR1 and CDR2 from the germline V gene are SGHDN and FVKESK. Trimming took 4 bases from V and 3 from J, leaving 10 bases between them. The CDR3 extends over 14 amino acids. DNA for the CDR3: TGTGCCAGCAGCCTCACAGGGTTCAATCAGCCCCAGCATTTT. It is translated as CASSLTGFNQPQHF.